The TCR beta chain under discussion was sequenced for a study of blood T cells in healthy people across ages (dated by TCRdb to the mid-2010s). Concerning the study at large: In model experiments, template switching captured about one uniquely barcoded TCR beta cDNA molecule for every two T cells. To avoid experimental bias, donors of different ages were randomly spread across the sequencing lanes. Using the same blood draw, the study looked at two additional independent replicas of 1 million unique cDNA reads for two donors, one aged 18 to 29 and the other aged 80 or older. The donors were split into four age groups: young (average 16 years), middle-aged (about 40), aged (more than 60) and long-lived (under 90). Age-related changes in TCR beta repertoire diversity were measured in the study by deep sequencing normalized with unique cDNA molecular identifiers.

Sequences MNHEY (CDR1) and SVGAGI (CDR2) are obtained from the germline V gene. The V and J ends are trimmed by 5 bases and 1 base, leaving 6 bases between them. The CDR3 runs 14 residues from the cysteine to the phenylalanine. The retained sequence is limited to the CDR3, 42 bases, with the frame set at the first base. The full study reports these points: Donor CMV infection status was unknown, potentially confounding age-related changes in expanded clonotypes. Because profiling used bulk unsorted PBMCs, naive and antigen-experienced compartments could not be compared conclusively. As age increased, observed TCR beta diversity per million T cells dropped in a roughly linear way, and a significant reduction was already evident by age 40. Compared with the aged group, more naive CD4+ T cells, fewer expanded clones and increased TCR diversity were shown by the long-lived group, suggesting age selection. There was a strong correlation between observed TCR beta diversity and the percentage of naive T cells measured by flow cytometry. Estimates of total diversity based on one million sequenced T cells were regarded as lower bounds and as underestimates.

This clonotype has ten or more counts. This receptor's antigen is unknown. Per-nucleotide qualities are absent, and no much larger clonotype sits a single base away. The method was 5' RACE. This sample was sequenced with an Illumina HiSeq 2500. A second PCR of about 6 to 12 cycles was performed with a sample-barcoded 5' primer and a J-beta primer mix. Each TCR beta cDNA molecule received a unique molecular identifier from a template-switch 5' adaptor carrying 12 random nucleotides. At least 2.5 million CDR3-containing paired-end reads were obtained from each sample. The Mint cDNA synthesis kit, primed by a TRBC-specific oligonucleotide, was used to synthesize first-strand cDNA from all RNA. Following uracil-DNA glycosylase treatment, a first 18-cycle PCR with universal primers M1SS and BC2_uni_R was performed on all cDNA. In the original analysis: Each sample was normalized by randomly selecting 1 million high-quality reads, each carrying a distinct molecular identifier. Instead of being binned into consensus sequences, reads with shared molecular identifiers were discarded. CDR3 identification, clonotype clustering and error correction used MiTCR with a Q25 quality threshold and the strictest error-elimination algorithm. A nonparametric unseen species model with Euler transformation was used to estimate lower-bound total TCR beta diversity. TCRdb ran its own pipeline on the public reads, namely fastp trimming at Q25 and MiXCR clone calling, and kept in-frame beta chains. Entries are consolidated by CDR3 protein sequence, retaining the most common genes and DNA. These V and J calls originate from TCRdb's pipeline instead of the authors' own analysis. This sample holds some 790,000 distinct CDR3 sequences; 25% to 30% were observed only once. Roughly 17% of the sample goes to the ten largest clones.

Donors were around 37 systemically healthy Caucasian individuals from Russia aged about 6 to 100 years. Each donor gave around 9.8 milliliters of peripheral blood, collected into EDTA-treated Vacutainer tubes. Ficoll-Paque density-gradient centrifugation was used to isolate PBMCs, with at least 6.5 million per sample. Trizol reagent was used to extract total RNA from the PBMCs, yielding at least 5 micrograms per sample. Naive CD45RAhigh/CD27high T cell percentages were measured by flow cytometry on a PBMC aliquot from every donor. The sequence was collected from a woman older than 75 in good health. The specimen sequenced was blood. Recombination linked TRBV6-5 to TRBJ2-6; the D segment cannot be called with confidence. The CDR3 protein is CASSRLSGANVLTF. In nucleotides, the sequence is TGTGCCAGCAGTAGGCTGTCTGGGGCCAACGTCCTGACTTTC.